This TCR beta chain was captured by sequencing in a study of regulatory T cells in long-lasting Graves disease. The time point here: newly diagnosed GD, antithyroid drugs for less than 3 months. The TCR library used RNA extracted from PBMCs. The table lists this clonotype with many counts. This CDR3 has 15 amino acids. V was shortened by 0 bases and J by 3 bases, with 13 bases between the two germline ends. Germline V gene data show CDR1 as SGHRS and CDR2 as YFSETQ. With iRepertoire HTBI primers and Arm-PCR of CDR3 regions, TCR beta libraries were built. One entry per CDR3 protein, called by TCRdb with MiXCR from the multiplex PCR reads. The sample yields roughly 500,000 distinct CDR3 sequences, less than 15% seen once. These sequences were also reported in another study, on T cells in Graves' hyperthyroidism and ophthalmopathy.

The chain recombines TRBV5-1 with TRBJ2-7; the D is unclear. This TCR came from a man aged 25-40 years with Graves disease. Sample: peripheral blood mononuclear cells (PBMCs), taken at new diagnosis, from a patient treated with antithyroid drugs. CDR3 sequence reads: CASSLERPPLYEQYF. Written as DNA, the CDR3 is TGCGCCAGCAGCTTGGAACGACCCCCACTCTACGAGCAGTACTTC.